This T cell receptor beta chain came from a study of blood T cell repertoires in COVID-19. Study in general: The samples span acute and convalescent COVID-19 from the United States, Italy and Spain. T cells, B-cell-depleted T cells, or PBMCs provided the cDNA or gDNA that served as material.

Authors' analysis steps: Amplification of reference gene primers was used by the study to estimate nucleated cell counts. Assay used: immunoSEQ multiplex PCR; TCRdb lists only in-frame clones, some missing. V and J calls and clone size are given by that table; D and trimming were obtained from the DNA. The table includes over 120,000 clones, 75% to 80% detected once. This clonotype was obtained from a woman in her forties or fifties with active or convalescent COVID-19. Sequenced sample: peripheral blood.

CDR3 amino acids: CASSFNSPERQRGSPLHF. CDR3 DNA sequence: TGTGCCAGCAGCTTCAATTCCCCTGAACGACAGCGGGGTTCACCCCTCCACTTT. V and J are TRBV7-9 and TRBJ1-6; possibly TRBD1 for D (5 bases). CDR3 length equals 18 residues. V was trimmed by 3 bases and J by 9 bases, leaving 24 bases between them. Germline CDR1 SEHNR, CDR2 FQNEAQ (reference sequence).